Shown below are 9 T cell receptor beta chains from a single sample sequenced in a study of T-cell reconstitution after alpha-beta-depleted transplantation in children. Library preparation (for TCRbeta) was performed with unique molecular identifiers. TCRdb itself ran the PCR reads through MiXCR, one entry per CDR3 protein. The table has about 340,000 distinct CDR3 sequences, 13% seen once; the top ten hold 3.5% to 4.5%. Sequences were derived from PBMCs, sampled from the stem cell graft. All receptors derive from a human donor who donated a stem cell graft to a child with Fanconi anemia.

V and J are TRBV5-1 and TRBJ1-2; 9 bases are shared with TRBD1. With 3 bases clipped from V and 6 bases from J, the junction kept 9 bases outside the gene matches. CDR3 length equals 15 residues. Germline V lookup: CDR1 SGHRS, CDR2 YFSETQ. The CDR3 is CASSSTGQGQDGYTF. CDR3 nucleotides: TGCGCCAGCAGCTCAACGGGACAGGGTCAGGATGGCTACACCTTC.

This clonotype was counted only a few times. V gene TRBV3-1 combines with J gene TRBJ1-2; D call uncertain. Trimming took off 0 bases at V and 7 bases at J, with 9 bases between the two ends. The CDR3 length is 13 residues. CDR1 is LGHDT and CDR2 is YNNKEL in the germline V gene (reference sequence). CDR3 region: CASSQEGLGGYTF. The CDR3 bases are TGTGCCAGCAGCCAAGAAGGCCTCGGTGGCTACACCTTC.

This clonotype turned up a few times. The V and J genes are TRBV5-1 and TRBJ2-3, with TRBD1 matching over 9 bases. CDR3 size: 16 residues. From germline, CDR1 is SGHRS and CDR2 YFSETQ. The J segment lost 4 bases and the V segment lost 4 bases, leaving 10 bases of the junction unmatched. The DNA of the CDR3 is TGCGCCAGCAGCAGGGGACAGGGCCCCTCGGCAGATACGCAGTATTTT. It translates to CASSRGQGPSADTQYF.

This clonotype was counted a single time. Since no conserved phenylalanine or tryptophan closes the CDR3, a read error is the likely cause. The chain recombines TRBV10-2 with TRBJ2-6; tentative D call: TRBD1 (6 bases). The V gene lost 5 bases and the J gene lost 2 bases, with 10 bases spanning the gap. The V gene's germline CDR1 is WSHSY and CDR2 SAAADI. This CDR3 comprises 15 residues. CDR3 loop: CASSKQGPGANVLTV. CDR3 bases: TGCGCCAGCAGTAAACAGGGCCCTGGGGCCAACGTCCTGACTGTC.

This sequence joins TRBV11-1 and TRBJ2-5; 8 bases fit TRBD1. Trimming took 4 bases from V and 5 from J; bases not matched to a gene: 12. Per the germline V gene, CDR1 is SGHAT and CDR2 is FQDESV (reference sequence). The CDR3 is made up of 16 amino acids. In DNA, the CDR3 is TGTGCCAGCAGCTCCATCGGGACAGGCAGGCTCGAGACCCAGTACTTC. It encodes CASSSIGTGRLETQYF.

This clonotype was seen more than once but under ten times. The chain couples TRBV7-2 to TRBJ2-2; D possibly matches TRBD1 or TRBD2 (5 bases each). Trimming pared 1 base from V and 6 bases from J, leaving 18 bases between. The CDR3 is 17 residues long. Germline-derived CDR1 and CDR2 are SGHTA and FQGNSA. CDR3 in amino acids: CASSLVIGTDRAGELFF. CDR3 nucleotides: TGTGCCAGCAGCTTAGTGATAGGGACCGATCGGGCCGGGGAGCTGTTTTTT.

The J gene is TRBJ2-7, the V gene TRBV28; D possibly corresponds to TRBD1 (6 bases). The V end lost 3 bases, the J end lost 3 bases, and 12 bases lay between the germline ends. This CDR3 has 14 amino acids. Germline values: CDR1 MDHEN, CDR2 SYDVKM. The CDR3 region has the DNA TGTGCCAGCAGTTTGGGGGCGGCTAACTACGAGCAGTACTTC. This encodes CASSLGAANYEQYF.

This clonotype was seen repeatedly, ten times or more. The chain employs TRBV7-9 and TRBJ2-3, with 14 bases identical to TRBD2. The CDR3 runs to 17 residues. Germline values: CDR1 SEHNR, CDR2 FQNEAQ (reference sequence). V shed 6 bases and J 0 bases; nucleotides not matched to a gene: 5. CDR3 DNA sequence: TGTGCCAGCAGTCCAGGACTAGCGGGGGGTAGCACAGATACGCAGTATTTT. Protein product: CASSPGLAGGSTDTQYF.

V and J are TRBV5-1 and TRBJ2-1; perhaps TRBD2 as D (7 bases). Germline CDR1 SGHRS, CDR2 YFSETQ. The CDR3 loop spans 16 amino acids. V lost 4 bases and J lost 4, with 18 bases in between. The CDR3: CASSAEGGWFYNEQFF. CDR3 sequence (DNA): TGCGCCAGCAGCGCGGAGGGGGGGTGGTTTTACAATGAGCAGTTCTTC. The entire variable domain, with the rest obtained from reference TRBV5-1 and TRBJ2-1, is as follows: KAGVTQTPRYLIKTRGQQVTLSCSPISGHRSVSWYQQTPGQGLQFLFEYFSETQRNKGNFPGRFSGRQFSNSRSEMNVSTLELGDSALYLCASSAEGGWFYNEQFFGPGTRLTVL.